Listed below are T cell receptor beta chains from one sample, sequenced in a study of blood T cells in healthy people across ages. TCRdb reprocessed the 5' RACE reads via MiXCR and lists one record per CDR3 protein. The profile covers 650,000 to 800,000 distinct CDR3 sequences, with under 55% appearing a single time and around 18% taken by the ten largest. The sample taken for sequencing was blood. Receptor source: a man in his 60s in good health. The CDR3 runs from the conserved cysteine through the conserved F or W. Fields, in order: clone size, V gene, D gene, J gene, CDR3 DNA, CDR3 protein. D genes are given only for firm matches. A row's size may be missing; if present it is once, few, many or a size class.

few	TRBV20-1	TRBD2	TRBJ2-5	TGCAGTGCTGGGACTAGCGGGGGGCCCTCGGGGACCCAGTACTTC	CSAGTSGGPSGTQYF
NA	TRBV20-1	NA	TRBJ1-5	TGCAGTGCTAGAGGGGGAGTTAACAGCAATCAGCCCCAGCATTTT	CSARGGVNSNQPQHF
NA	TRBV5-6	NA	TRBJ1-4	TGTGCCGGCAGCTCTGTGGATCAAAATGAAAAACTGTTTTTT	CAGSSVDQNEKLFF
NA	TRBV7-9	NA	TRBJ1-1	TGTGCCAGCAGCTCTCCCGACAGCACGGGAACTGAAGCTTTCTTT	CASSSPDSTGTEAFF
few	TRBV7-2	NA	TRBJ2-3	TGTGCCAGCAGCCCTAGTCCTAGATACACAGATACGCAGTATTTT	CASSPSPRYTDTQYF
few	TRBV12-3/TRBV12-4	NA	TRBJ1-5	TGTGCCAGCAGAAAGGACGGTACCACCAATCAGCCCCAGCATTTT	CASRKDGTTNQPQHF
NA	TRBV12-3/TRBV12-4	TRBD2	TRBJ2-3	TGTGCCAGCAGCTATAGCGGGGGGTATGGCACAGATACGCAGTATTTT	CASSYSGGYGTDTQYF
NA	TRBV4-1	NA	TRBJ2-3	TGCGCCAGCAGCCAAGTAGCTGGGGGCGGAAGCACAGATACGCAGTATTTT	CASSQVAGGGSTDTQYF
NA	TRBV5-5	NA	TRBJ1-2	TGTGCCAGCAGCTGGGGGCCCCGGGACTACGGCTACACCTTC	CASSWGPRDYGYTF
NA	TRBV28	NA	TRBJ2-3	TGTGCCAGCAGCTTCCTGGAGGTAACTAGCACAGATACGCAGTATTTT	CASSFLEVTSTDTQYF
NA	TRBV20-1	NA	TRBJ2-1	TGCAGTGCTGGAACGACCGGTGAGCAGTTCTTC	CSAGTTGEQFF
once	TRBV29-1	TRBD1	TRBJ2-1	TGCAGCGTTGAAGAAACAGGGGTGCCCTACAATGAGCAGTTCTTC	CSVEETGVPYNEQFF
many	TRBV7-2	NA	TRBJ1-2	TGTGCCAGCAGTATTACCAGGGATTATGGCTACACCTTC	CASSITRDYGYTF
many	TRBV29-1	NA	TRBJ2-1	TGCAGCGTTGATATGGGGGGCACTAGAGACAATGAGCAGTTCTTC	CSVDMGGTRDNEQFF
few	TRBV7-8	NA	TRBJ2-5	TGTGCCAGCACCCAAAGTGCGGAGACCCAGTACTTC	CASTQSAETQYF